A single sample gave rise to the 14 T cell receptor beta chains below, sequenced in a study of brain T cells in children with intractable seizures. Profiled with immunoSEQ multiplex PCR; TCRdb holds only in-frame clones, not every one. The data hold 110,000 or so clones, with roughly 94% observed a single time. Sequencing used peripheral blood, obtained at surgery. These receptors were obtained from a boy under two years old with hemimegalencephaly and intractable seizures.

The chain uses TRBV27 and TRBJ1-3, with 8 bases lining up with TRBD1. With V trimmed by 1 base and J by 1 base, 6 bases remained unmatched. The CDR3 runs 17 residues. Germline CDR1 and CDR2: MNHEY and SMNVEV (reference sequence). The CDR3, as DNA: TGTGCCAGCAGTTTATTTGGGGACAGGTATTCTGGAAACACCATATATTTT. Protein sequence: CASSLFGDRYSGNTIYF.

The chain employs TRBV6-6 and TRBJ2-1; 11 nucleotides align to TRBD2. The CDR3 totals 18 residues. CDR1 and CDR2 (germline): MNHNY, SVGAGI (reference sequence). V lost 5 bases to trimming and J lost 4 bases; unmatched junction nucleotides: 13. The CDR3 nucleotides read TGTGCCAGCAGTCCACTGCCGGGACTAGCGGATAAATACAATGAGCAGTTCTTC. It is translated as CASSPLPGLADKYNEQFF.

The count of this clone is one. The chain carries TRBV29-1 and TRBJ2-3; unclear D gene. CDR3 length equals 9 residues. Trimming removed 6 bases at V and 4 bases at J, with 2 bases between. Germline CDR1 SQVTM, CDR2 ANQGSEA. This CDR3 reads CSVSDTQYF. The CDR3 DNA sequence: TGCAGCGTGTCAGATACGCAGTATTTT.

This clone has only one observation. The gene calls are TRBV5-1 and TRBJ2-7; 10 positions agree with TRBD2. Germline V gene data show CDR1 as SGHRS and CDR2 as YFSETQ. V gave up 4 bases and J gave up 3 bases; unmatched junction bases: 7. The CDR3 runs to 15 residues. CDR3 region: CASSRGTSELYEQYF. In DNA form, the CDR3 reads TGCGCCAGCAGCCGCGGGACTAGCGAACTCTACGAGCAGTACTTC.

The rearrangement links TRBV5-8 to TRBJ2-5, with D maybe TRBD1 (6 bases). Trimming shortened V by 2 bases and J by 3 bases, and 14 bases separated the two germline ends. The CDR3 extends over 15 amino acids. Germline loops: CDR1 SGHTS, CDR2 YDEGEE. This CDR3 is CASSLGGHNKETQYF. The CDR3 DNA follows: TGTGCCAGCAGCTTAGGGGGACATAATAAAGAGACCCAGTACTTC.

The chain uses TRBV12-3 or TRBV12-4 and TRBJ2-7, with D uncertain. Trimming took 3 bases from V and 2 from J, leaving 8 bases between them. This CDR3 is 13 amino acids long. CDR3 nucleotide sequence: TGTGCCAGCAGTTTTCTAGGAGCCTACGAGCAGTACTTC. It is translated as CASSFLGAYEQYF.

V and J are TRBV5-1 and TRBJ2-5; 7 bases are a match to TRBD1. V shed 1 base, J shed 1 base, and the junction held 10 bases outside the gene matches. This CDR3 contains 17 residues. Germline V lookup: CDR1 SGHRS, CDR2 YFSETQ. The CDR3 sequence: CASSLWLTTGIQETQYF. CDR3 sequence (DNA): TGCGCCAGCAGCTTGTGGTTAACGACAGGGATCCAAGAGACCCAGTACTTC.

The CDR3 DNA is TGTGCCAGCAGCTTGGACAGGGCTGGGGCCAACGTCCTGACTTTC. Encoded protein: CASSLDRAGANVLTF. The chain couples TRBV11-2 to TRBJ2-6, with TRBD1 identical over 8 bases. The CDR3 is made up of 15 amino acids. V trimming: 3 bases; J trimming: 2 bases; junction bases outside the gene matches: 0. In germline, CDR1 is SGHAT, CDR2 FQNNGV.

This clone was recorded only once. J is TRBJ1-3 and V is TRBV3-1 (or the pseudogene TRBV3-2), with TRBD1 as a possible D gene (6 bases). The CDR3 spans 16 residues. The V gene lost 0 bases and the J gene lost 2 bases, with 11 bases spanning the gap. Looked up from germline, CDR1 is LGHDT and CDR2 is YNNKEL (reference sequence). CDR3 bases: TGTGCCAGCAGCCAAGATGTCGGGGGCCCTGGAAACACCATATATTTT. Translation: CASSQDVGGPGNTIYF.

The gene calls are TRBV12-5 and TRBJ1-3; TRBD1 is a possible D gene (6 bases). The V gene's germline CDR1 is LGHNT and CDR2 FRNRAP. Trimming pared 3 bases from V and 2 bases from J, leaving 26 bases between. The CDR3 spans 20 residues. As DNA, the CDR3 is TGTGCTAGTGGTTTTGGACCCTTCTACGGGACGGGGGCAGCTGGAAACACCATATATTTT. Translated: CASGFGPFYGTGAAGNTIYF.

This chain joins TRBV9 and TRBJ2-1, with D possibly matching TRBD2 (6 bases). Between the trimmed V and J ends, which lost 4 bases and 0 bases, there was a span of 14 bases. Germline V CDR1 and CDR2: SGDLS, YYNGEE. The CDR3 totals 16 residues. CDR3 region: CASSPHSGVSYNEQFF. The CDR3 DNA follows: TGTGCCAGCAGCCCCCATAGCGGAGTCTCCTACAATGAGCAGTTCTTC.

The chain links TRBV20-1 to TRBJ1-2; D call uncertain. This CDR3 contains 11 residues. Trimming shortened V by 5 bases and J by 5 bases, and 9 bases separated the two germline ends. CDR1 and CDR2 (germline): DFQATT, SNEGSKA (reference sequence). CDR3 DNA sequence: TGCAGTGCTCCGGGTCCTTATGGCTACACCTTC. Its translation: CSAPGPYGYTF.

The gene calls are TRBV7-3 and TRBJ2-1; weak D call: TRBD2 (5 bases). Germline V gene lookup returns CDR1 SGHTA and CDR2 FQGTGA. The CDR3 is 19 residues long. Trimming cost V 2 bases and J 7 bases, with 27 bases left between them. This CDR3 reads CASSLYPLLGPSTTNEQFF. The CDR3 nucleotides are TGTGCCAGCAGCTTATACCCCTTGCTAGGTCCTAGCACAACGAATGAGCAGTTCTTC.

This chain joins TRBV28 and TRBJ2-5, with a weak D call TRBD2 (6 bases). The CDR3 consists of 14 residues. The germline V and J ends were trimmed by 5 bases and 9 bases, with 19 bases remaining between them. Germline CDR1 is MDHEN and CDR2 is SYDVKM. CDR3 in amino acids: CASSATGRGGAQYF. The CDR3 DNA reads TGTGCCAGCAGTGCCACTGGCCGGGGCGGGGCCCAGTACTTC. Full variable domain (missing parts from reference TRBV28 and TRBJ2-5): DVKVTQSSRYLVKRTGEKVFLECVQDMDHENMFWYRQDPGLGLRLIYFSYDVKMKEKGDIPEGYSVSREKKERFSLILESASTNQTSMYLCASSATGRGGAQYFGPGTRLLVL.